The 7 T cell receptor beta chains reported below all come from one sample, sequenced in a study of response to subunit inactivated influenza vaccine. TCRdb processed the RT-PCR reads anew with MiXCR; each CDR3 protein has one entry. The table records 500,000 to 550,000 distinct CDR3 sequences, approximately 7.3% of them present only once. Material: PBMCs from blood, obtained around 25 months after vaccination. All receptors come from a man aged 45-69 years who received an inactivated influenza vaccine.

There are many counts of this clonotype. The J gene is TRBJ2-2, the V gene TRBV12-3 or TRBV12-4; a weak D match, TRBD1 (6 bases). Deletions cut 2 bases from V and 2 bases from J, with 9 bases between. The length of the CDR3 is 15 residues. The CDR3 nucleotides are TGTGCCAGCAGTTTATCGGGACAAAACACCGGGGAGCTGTTTTTT. Its translation: CASSLSGQNTGELFF.

The chain employs TRBV28 and TRBJ2-2; the D gene is possibly TRBD2 (5 bases). The CDR3 is made up of 13 amino acids. The germline V and J ends were trimmed by 5 bases and 5 bases, with 9 bases remaining between them. CDR1 and CDR2 from the germline V gene are MDHEN and SYDVKM. As DNA, the CDR3 is TGTGCCAGCAGTGACCTAGCAACCGGGGAGCTGTTTTTT. This translates into CASSDLATGELFF.

At least ten counts were recorded for this clonotype. The chain joins TRBV20-1 to TRBJ2-3; a possible D gene is TRBD2 (5 bases). The V and J ends lost 1 base and 0 bases respectively, with 14 bases between them. CDR1 and CDR2 (germline): DFQATT, SNEGSKA (reference sequence). This CDR3 contains 16 residues. The CDR3 DNA reads as TGCAGTGCTAGAGGAAAAAGAGCGGTTAGCACAGATACGCAGTATTTT. Translation: CSARGKRAVSTDTQYF.

The chain is built from TRBV18 and TRBJ2-7, with D hard to call. Germline lookup yields CDR1 KGHSH and CDR2 LQKENI. The germline V and J ends were trimmed by 4 bases and 1 base, with 8 bases remaining between them. The CDR3 has 13 residues. CDR3 region: CASSQIDSYEQYF. The CDR3 DNA sequence: TGTGCCAGCTCACAAATAGATTCCTACGAGCAGTACTTC. Combining the CDR3 with reference TRBV18 and TRBJ2-7 gives the whole variable domain NAGVMQNPRHLVRRRGQEARLRCSPMKGHSHVYWYRQLPEEGLKFMVYLQKENIIDESGMPKERFSAEFPKEGPSILRIQQVVRGDSAAYFCASSQIDSYEQYFGPGTRLTVT.

The chain couples TRBV7-2 to TRBJ2-5, with 8 bases fitting TRBD2. The CDR3 runs 14 residues. Germline values: CDR1 SGHTA, CDR2 FQGNSA. J was trimmed by 7 bases and V by 2 bases; bases with no gene match: 6. CDR3 DNA sequence: TGTGCCAGCAGCTTAAAAGCGGGGGCCGGGACCCAGTACTTC. Translated: CASSLKAGAGTQYF. Supplemented by reference TRBV7-2 and TRBJ2-5, the full variable domain reads GAGVSQSPSNKVTEKGKDVELRCDPISGHTALYWYRQSLGQGLEFLIYFQGNSAPDKSGLPSDRFSAERTGGSVSTLTIQRTQQEDSAVYLCASSLKAGAGTQYFGPGTRLLVL.

This clonotype was detected only a few times. The chain recombines TRBV28 with TRBJ2-7; 13 bases map to TRBD2. After removal of 4 bases from V and 4 bases from J, the junction contained 7 bases not matched to a gene. Per germline, CDR1 MDHEN and CDR2 SYDVKM. The CDR3 covers 16 residues. The CDR3 loop is CASSSAGLAGDYEQYF. The CDR3 DNA follows: TGTGCCAGCAGTTCGGCCGGACTAGCGGGAGATTACGAGCAGTACTTC.

This clonotype showed up just a few times. The chain carries TRBV20-1 and TRBJ1-4; TRBD1 might be the D (6 bases). Germline CDR1 reads DFQATT; CDR2 reads SNEGSKA (reference sequence). CDR3 length equals 13 residues. V was clipped by 3 bases and J by 7 bases, with 12 bases between them. This CDR3 is CSARKGGGEKLFF. CDR3 coding DNA: TGCAGTGCTAGGAAGGGGGGCGGTGAAAAACTGTTTTTT.